What follows are 18 T cell receptor beta chains derived from one specimen sequenced in a study of blood T cell repertoires in COVID-19. Using immunoSEQ multiplex PCR, the repertoire was profiled, and TCRdb retains in-frame clones only, with some absent. The table includes 20,000 to 25,000 clones, 65% to 90% detected once. Sequenced input: peripheral blood. Receptors were obtained from a man in his 70s with acute or convalescent COVID-19.

There are a few counts of this clone. The chain has TRBV29-1 and TRBJ1-1; D is perhaps TRBD1 (6 bases). The V and J ends lost 4 bases and 5 bases respectively, with 11 bases between them. Germline-derived CDR1 and CDR2 are SQVTM and ANQGSEA. This CDR3 is 12 amino acids long. CDR3 bases: TGCAGCGTTGGGGCAGGGGATACTGAAGCTTTCTTT. Amino acids: CSVGAGDTEAFF.

The chain has TRBV7-2 and TRBJ1-1; maybe TRBD1 (5 bases). Trimming stripped 2 bases from V and 7 bases from J, with 14 bases between. Germline lookup yields CDR1 SGHTA and CDR2 FQGNSA. CDR3 length: 14 amino acids. CDR3 nucleotides: TGTGCCAGCAGCTTAATCTCAGGGTTGGTTGAAGCTTTCTTT. It is translated as CASSLISGLVEAFF. Supplemented by reference TRBV7-2 and TRBJ1-1, the full variable domain reads GAGVSQSPSNKVTEKGKDVELRCDPISGHTALYWYRQSLGQGLEFLIYFQGNSAPDKSGLPSDRFSAERTGGSVSTLTIQRTQQEDSAVYLCASSLISGLVEAFFGQGTRLTVV.

The chain combines TRBV5-1 with TRBJ2-7; D unresolved. Looked up from germline, CDR1 is SGHRS and CDR2 is YFSETQ. This CDR3 has 15 residues. V shed 4 bases and J shed 2 bases, with 16 bases lying between them. DNA of the CDR3: TGCGCCAGCAGCCCAAGGCCTGACGGAGCCTACGAGCAGTACTTC. Protein product: CASSPRPDGAYEQYF.

The chain is built from TRBV28 and TRBJ1-4; D gene uncertain. This CDR3 region has 13 residues. In germline, CDR1 is MDHEN, CDR2 SYDVKM. Trimming removed 6 bases from V and 8 bases from J, with 13 bases in between. DNA of the CDR3: TGTGCCAGCAGCCAGGCCCGGAGGGAAAAACTGTTTTTT. Its protein product is CASSQARREKLFF. Using reference TRBV28 and TRBJ1-4 for the parts outside the CDR3, the full variable domain is DVKVTQSSRYLVKRTGEKVFLECVQDMDHENMFWYRQDPGLGLRLIYFSYDVKMKEKGDIPEGYSVSREKKERFSLILESASTNQTSMYLCASSQARREKLFFGSGTQLSVL.

The chain is built from TRBV28 and TRBJ2-3; 8 bases agree with TRBD2. The V and J ends lost 3 bases and 3 bases, in that order; junction bases with no gene match: 2. Germline V gives CDR1 MDHEN, CDR2 SYDVKM. The length of the CDR3 is 14 residues. CDR3 sequence: CASSFVAGTDTQYF. CDR3 DNA: TGTGCCAGCAGTTTCGTAGCGGGAACAGATACGCAGTATTTT.

The V gene is TRBV4-3, the J gene TRBJ1-4; D is undetermined. V lost 0 bases, J lost 5 bases, and 10 bases lay in between. The CDR3 is made up of 15 amino acids. From germline, CDR1 is LGHNA and CDR2 YSLEER. The CDR3, as DNA: TGCGCCAGCAGCCAAGATAGCCTGAAGAATGAAAAACTGTTTTTT. This translates into CASSQDSLKNEKLFF.

J is TRBJ2-2 and V is TRBV19, with 7 bases that match TRBD2. V trimming: 6 bases; J trimming: 1 base; junction bases outside the gene matches: 8. There are 16 residues in the CDR3. CDR1 is LNHDA, CDR2 SQIVND, per germline (reference sequence). The CDR3 nucleotides are TGTGCCAGTAGGTTGGGCGGGAGAGTGAACACCGGGGAGCTGTTTTTT. It specifies CASRLGGRVNTGELFF.

The chain recombines TRBV6-2 or TRBV6-3 with TRBJ2-2, with 14 nucleotides matching TRBD2. The germline gives CDR1 MNHEY, CDR2 SVGEGT. The CDR3 spans 17 residues. The trim removed 5 bases at V and 4 bases at J, leaving 6 bases unmatched. In DNA, the CDR3 is TGTGCCAGCAGTGACGGGACTAGCGGGAGCCGCACCGGGGAGCTGTTTTTT. Amino acid sequence: CASSDGTSGSRTGELFF.

The CDR3 here is CASSLLGGHNEQYF. Here the CDR3 DNA reads TGTGCCAGCAGTTTACTAGGGGGCCACAACGAGCAGTACTTC. The chain carries TRBV27 and TRBJ2-7; TRBD1 aligns across 7 bases. The CDR3 sequence is 14 residues long. Germline CDR1 is MNHEY and CDR2 is SMNVEV (reference sequence). J gave up 5 bases and V 2 bases, and 6 bases lay outside the gene matches.

The V call is TRBV3-1 (or the pseudogene TRBV3-2), the J call TRBJ2-1; D might be TRBD2 (5 bases). The V end lost 2 bases, the J end lost 2 bases, and 13 bases lay between the germline ends. The CDR3 contains 16 residues. Germline CDR1 and CDR2: LGHDT and YNNKEL (reference sequence). CDR3 sequence reads: CASSQNPAETYNEQFF. Written as DNA, the CDR3 is TGTGCCAGCAGCCAAAACCCAGCGGAGACCTACAATGAGCAGTTCTTC.

The J gene is TRBJ1-5, the V gene TRBV9; possible D gene TRBD1, 6 bases. CDR3 length: 14 residues. Germline V CDR1 and CDR2: SGDLS, YYNGEE. V gave up 3 bases and J gave up 4 bases, with 11 bases separating them. The CDR3 bases are TGTGCCAGCAGCGCCCCGAGGGGGAATCAGCCCCAGCATTTT. Residues: CASSAPRGNQPQHF.

The table lists this clone with a count of one. V and J are TRBV6-4 and TRBJ2-3, with a tentative D call TRBD1 (5 bases). Germline assignment: CDR1 MRHNA and CDR2 SNTAGT. V gave up 6 bases and J gave up 3 bases, with 10 bases separating them. The CDR3 length is 13 residues. CDR3 region: CASSQGRTDTQYF. DNA for the CDR3: TGTGCCAGCAGCCAGGGAAGAACAGATACGCAGTATTTT.

The chain is built from TRBV7-9 and TRBJ1-1; no clear D. Germline V gives CDR1 SEHNR, CDR2 FQNEAQ (reference sequence). The V end lost 1 base, the J end lost 5 bases, and 5 bases lay between the germline ends. CDR3 length equals 12 residues. The CDR3, as DNA: TGTGCCAGCAGCTTAGATAGAACTGAAGCTTTCTTT. It translates to CASSLDRTEAFF.

The chain joins TRBV30 to TRBJ1-2, with a possible D match to TRBD1 (5 bases). The CDR3 runs 13 residues. In germline, CDR1 is GTSNPN, CDR2 SVGIG (reference sequence). V lost 0 bases and J lost 8, with 13 bases in between. CDR3 in DNA: TGTGCCTGGAGTGTTCAGGGAATTTACGGCTACACCTTC. Translation gives CAWSVQGIYGYTF.

The rearrangement joins TRBV6-2 or TRBV6-3 to TRBJ2-7, with D unclear. The CDR3 covers 14 residues. Trimming cost V 4 bases and J 2 bases, with 12 bases left between them. The germline V gene encodes CDR1 MNHEY and CDR2 SVGEGT. CDR3: CASSSDTPPYEQYF. The CDR3 nucleotides are TGTGCCAGCAGTTCCGACACGCCACCCTACGAGCAGTACTTC.

This clone has only one observation. This sequence joins TRBV6-2 or TRBV6-3 and TRBJ2-2; D is possibly TRBD1 (6 bases). The CDR3 extends over 16 amino acids. Germline CDR1 MNHEY, CDR2 SVGEGT. V gave up 4 bases and J gave up 0 bases, with 12 bases separating them. Written as DNA, the CDR3 is TGTGCCAGCAGTTCTCATTGGACAGCGAACACCGGGGAGCTGTTTTTT. This sequence encodes CASSSHWTANTGELFF.

The chain combines TRBV3-1 (or the pseudogene TRBV3-2) with TRBJ2-3, with TRBD1 matching 7 bases. Germline values: CDR1 LGHDT, CDR2 YNNKEL (reference sequence). V was pared by 4 bases and J by 4 bases, with 11 bases of the junction left unmatched. This CDR3 is 16 amino acids long. CDR3 DNA sequence: TGTGCCAGCAGCCTCAGAACAGGGGTTGGCGCAGATACGCAGTATTTT. Residues: CASSLRTGVGADTQYF.

The CDR3 DNA follows: TGTGCCACCAGTGACTTTTACAGGGGATGCAATCAGCCCCAGCATTTT. This sequence encodes CATSDFYRGCNQPQHF. This rearrangement joins TRBV24-1 to TRBJ1-5, with 7 positions matching TRBD1. The CDR3 extends over 16 amino acids. The ends lost 4 bases at V and 2 bases at J; junction bases unmatched: 7. Germline-derived CDR1 and CDR2 are KGHDR and SFDVKD.